The text below deals with one T cell receptor (beta chain). Its antigen remains unknown. The CDR3 contains 16 residues. V was pared by 2 bases and J by 1 base, with 2 bases of the junction left unmatched. Per the germline V gene, CDR1 is MNHEY and CDR2 is SVGAGI. It was with 60 Vbeta and 13 Jbeta primers that the PCR ran. The assay was immunoSEQ multiplex PCR, and TCRdb's table has in-frame clones only and misses some. The sample includes 30,000 to 45,000 clones, roughly 88% seen only once; the top ten take roughly 4%. The donors were healthy bone marrow donors. These data belong to a study of cytomegalovirus exposure and HLA in healthy donors. Study in general: An earlier analysis found 110 million or so unique TCR beta sequences from roughly 170 million T cells. Study outcomes and limitations: Altogether, some 170 TCR beta chains were recorded as cytomegalovirus-associated. The authors confirmed in vitro that three CMV-associated chains were specific for CMV antigens.

The specimen was PBMCs. The TCR was taken from a woman between 18 and 29 years old in good health and CMV-seronegative. The rearrangement links TRBV6-5 to TRBJ1-4, with TRBD1 matching over 9 bases. The CDR3 DNA reads TGTGCCAGCAGTTACCGGACAGGGGAAACTAATGAAAAACTGTTTTTT. Translation: CASSYRTGETNEKLFF.